The TCR beta chain under discussion was sequenced for a study of blood T cell repertoires in COVID-19. Study details: Sample material is recorded as cDNA or gDNA derived from T cells, B-cell-depleted T cells, or PBMCs.

The assay was immunoSEQ multiplex PCR, and TCRdb's table has in-frame clones only and misses some. The sample lists over 35,000 clones; about nine tenths were seen once. This TCR derives from a man in his sixties or seventies with active COVID-19. Sequencing input: peripheral blood.

For the CDR3, the DNA is TGTGCCAGCAGCTTTACTAGCGGGAGGGGCAATGAGCAGTTCTTC. Amino acid sequence: CASSFTSGRGNEQFF. V and J are TRBV5-4 and TRBJ2-1; 13 nucleotides agree with TRBD2. CDR1 and CDR2 from the germline V gene are SGHNT and YYREEE (reference sequence). This CDR3 comprises 15 residues. With 2 bases clipped from V and 6 bases from J, the junction kept 2 bases outside the gene matches. Using reference TRBV5-4 and TRBJ2-1 for the parts outside the CDR3, the full variable domain is ETGVTQSPTHLIKTRGQQVTLRCSSQSGHNTVSWYQQALGQGPQFIFQYYREEENGRGNFPPRFSGLQFPNYSSELNVNALELDDSALYLCASSFTSGRGNEQFFGPGTRLTVL.